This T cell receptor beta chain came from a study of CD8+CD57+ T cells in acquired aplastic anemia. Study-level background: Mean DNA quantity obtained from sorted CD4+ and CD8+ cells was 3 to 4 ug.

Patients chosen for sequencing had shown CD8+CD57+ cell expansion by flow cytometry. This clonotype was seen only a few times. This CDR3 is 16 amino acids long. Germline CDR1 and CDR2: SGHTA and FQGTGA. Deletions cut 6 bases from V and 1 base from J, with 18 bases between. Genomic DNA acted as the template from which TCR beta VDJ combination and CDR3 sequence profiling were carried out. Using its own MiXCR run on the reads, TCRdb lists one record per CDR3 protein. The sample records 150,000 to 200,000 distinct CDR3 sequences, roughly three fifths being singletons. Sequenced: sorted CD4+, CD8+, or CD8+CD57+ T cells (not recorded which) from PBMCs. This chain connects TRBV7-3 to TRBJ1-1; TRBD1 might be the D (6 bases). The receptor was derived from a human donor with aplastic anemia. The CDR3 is CASSPYHGGPNTEAFF. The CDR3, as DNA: TGTGCCAGCAGTCCCTATCACGGGGGCCCGAACACTGAAGCTTTCTTT.